This entry lists 29 T cell receptor beta chains sequenced from one sample in a study of monozygotic twins with inflammatory bowel disease. From the 5' RACE reads, TCRdb lists one entry per CDR3 protein and no DNA. Found here are some 150,000 distinct CDR3 sequences; the top ten clones hold 2.4%. Sequenced sample: blood. Receptors originate from a human donor with ulcerative colitis or Crohn's disease, or a healthy co-twin of an affected twin (not recorded which).

The rearrangement uses TRBV20-1 and TRBJ2-1; TCRdb's D call, TRBD1, is unchecked because there is no DNA. The CDR3 runs 15 residues. Germline V gene data show CDR1 as DFQATT and CDR2 as SNEGSKA (reference sequence). Here the CDR3 reads CSARDPPGAYNEQFF.

The chain couples TRBV9 to TRBJ1-4; checking the TCRdb D call of TRBD1 is not possible without DNA. Germline V gives CDR1 SGDLS, CDR2 YYNGEE. The CDR3 has 12 amino acids. This CDR3 is CASSTGGEKLFF.

The chain carries TRBV28 and TRBJ2-4; TCRdb designates TRBD1, a call that cannot be tested without DNA. There are 13 residues in the CDR3. The germline gives CDR1 MDHEN, CDR2 SYDVKM. The CDR3 protein is CASSPHGGGIQYF.

The CDR3: CASSSGGRDTGELFF. V and J are TRBV7-8 and TRBJ2-2; the D gene TCRdb calls, TRBD1, cannot be checked with no DNA. The CDR3 has 15 amino acids. From germline, CDR1 is SGHVS and CDR2 FQNEAQ.

V is TRBV7-2 and J is TRBJ2-7. CDR1 is SGHTA, CDR2 FQGNSA, per germline. The CDR3 extends over 14 amino acids. The CDR3 sequence: CASSPLTYSYEQYF.

This chain connects TRBV7-8 to TRBJ1-1. CDR1 is SGHVS and CDR2 is FQNEAQ in the germline V gene. This CDR3 is 12 amino acids long. The CDR3 sequence is CASSLTNTEAFF.

V usage is TRBV18 and J usage is TRBJ1-1; there is no DNA to check the TCRdb D call of TRBD1. CDR1 is KGHSH and CDR2 is LQKENI in the germline V gene. CDR3 size: 15 residues. The CDR3 region is CASSPEQGAGTEAFF.

The chain combines TRBV12-3 or TRBV12-4 with TRBJ1-2; TCRdb reports TRBD1, a call that lacks DNA to check it against. The CDR3 is 14 residues long. CDR3 protein: CASSLLDRVYGYTF.

The genes are TRBV7-7 and TRBJ2-7; TCRdb selects TRBD1, and the lack of DNA leaves this call unchecked. Germline V lookup: CDR1 SSHAT, CDR2 FNYEAQ (reference sequence). CDR3 length: 17 residues. The CDR3 is CASSLAPGQGYSYEQYF. The complete variable domain, with remaining parts taken from reference TRBV7-7 and TRBJ2-7, reads GAGVSQSPRYKVTKRGQDVTLRCDPISSHATLYWYQQALGQGPEFLTYFNYEAQPDKSGLPSDRFSAERPEGSISTLTIQRTEQRDSAMYRCASSLAPGQGYSYEQYFGPGTRLTVT.

The chain couples TRBV5-1 to TRBJ2-7; with no DNA, the TCRdb D assignment of TRBD2 cannot be verified. This CDR3 has 13 residues. Germline assignment: CDR1 SGHRS and CDR2 YFSETQ. Here the CDR3 reads CASRASGAYEQYF.

CDR3 residues: CSASGGTSAPFF. The V and J genes are TRBV20-1 and TRBJ2-1; there is no DNA to check the TCRdb D call of TRBD2. This CDR3 region has 12 residues. Germline loops: CDR1 DFQATT, CDR2 SNEGSKA (reference sequence).

CDR3 protein: CATRTPGDEKLFF. The V gene is TRBV6-2 or TRBV6-3, the J gene TRBJ1-4; TCRdb's assignment of TRBD1 cannot be checked, as there is no DNA. The CDR3 extends over 13 amino acids. Germline CDR1 reads MNHEY; CDR2 reads SVGEGT.

The gene calls are TRBV3-1 and TRBJ2-2; TCRdb's D call of TRBD1 is untestable without DNA. This CDR3 is built from 16 residues. Germline CDR1 LGHDT, CDR2 YNNKEL (reference sequence). The chain's CDR3 is CASSQDQPGGTGELFF.

This rearrangement joins TRBV20-1 to TRBJ2-5; the D call from TCRdb, TRBD2, cannot be confirmed without DNA. CDR1 and CDR2 (germline): DFQATT, SNEGSKA (reference sequence). This CDR3 comprises 15 residues. CDR3 amino acids: CSASGASGPVGTQYF.

The chain is built from TRBV5-1 and TRBJ2-2; TCRdb reports TRBD1, a call that lacks DNA to check it against. The CDR3 has 14 residues. Germline CDR1 SGHRS, CDR2 YFSETQ. The CDR3 protein is CASSPGELTGELFF. The full variable domain, rest sourced from reference TRBV5-1 and TRBJ2-2, is KAGVTQTPRYLIKTRGQQVTLSCSPISGHRSVSWYQQTPGQGLQFLFEYFSETQRNKGNFPGRFSGRQFSNSRSEMNVSTLELGDSALYLCASSPGELTGELFFGEGSRLTVL.

J is TRBJ1-1 and V is TRBV27. Germline lookup yields CDR1 MNHEY and CDR2 SMNVEV (reference sequence). The CDR3 is 15 amino acids. CDR3 amino acids: CASSLSRDSYTEAFF.

The J gene is TRBJ2-5, the V gene TRBV12-3 or TRBV12-4. The CDR3 is made up of 12 amino acids. CDR3 sequence: CASSPRLETQYF.

The chain has TRBV20-1 and TRBJ2-7; without DNA, the TCRdb call of TRBD1 cannot be checked. CDR3 length equals 13 residues. From germline, CDR1 is DFQATT and CDR2 SNEGSKA (reference sequence). The CDR3 loop is CSASRAVQGEQYF.

V and J are TRBV7-3 and TRBJ2-3. CDR3 size: 13 residues. Germline CDR1 and CDR2: SGHTA and FQGTGA. The CDR3: CASAQNKRDTQYF.

The CDR3 protein is CSVVGGPGWATEAFF. The J gene is TRBJ1-1, the V gene TRBV29-1. Germline CDR1 is SQVTM and CDR2 is ANQGSEA. This CDR3 has 15 amino acids.

The V and J genes are TRBV5-4 and TRBJ2-7; TCRdb's D gene call, TRBD2, goes unchecked for lack of DNA. This CDR3 comprises 14 residues. Germline values: CDR1 SGHNT, CDR2 YYREEE (reference sequence). CDR3: CASSSGTSGGEQYF. The full variable domain, with the rest looked up from reference TRBV5-4 and TRBJ2-7, is ETGVTQSPTHLIKTRGQQVTLRCSSQSGHNTVSWYQQALGQGPQFIFQYYREEENGRGNFPPRFSGLQFPNYSSELNVNALELDDSALYLCASSSGTSGGEQYFGPGTRLTVT.

This chain uses TRBV12-3 or TRBV12-4 with TRBJ2-1; TCRdb proposes TRBD1, but this gene call is untestable without DNA. CDR3 length: 16 residues. The chain's CDR3 is CASSRPLGGRSNEQFF.

J is TRBJ2-7 and V is TRBV7-2; TCRdb returns TRBD1, unconfirmable since there is no DNA. CDR1 is SGHTA and CDR2 is FQGNSA in the germline V gene. The CDR3 has 14 amino acids. The CDR3 protein is CASSPGTFLYEQYF.

The chain has TRBV7-2 and TRBJ2-3; the D gene TCRdb calls, TRBD2, cannot be checked with no DNA. CDR1 is SGHTA, CDR2 FQGNSA, per germline. The CDR3 covers 16 residues. CDR3 residues: CASSSGSGTLGDTQYF.

This chain uses TRBV28 with TRBJ2-1; TCRdb's D call, TRBD1, is unchecked because there is no DNA. Germline CDR1 is MDHEN and CDR2 is SYDVKM. CDR3 length: 13 amino acids. CDR3 protein: CASSLPGGDEQFF.

The chain carries TRBV19 and TRBJ1-4. The V gene's germline CDR1 is LNHDA and CDR2 SQIVND (reference sequence). This CDR3 contains 11 residues. CDR3 loop: CASTLDEKLFF.

The chain combines TRBV20-1 with TRBJ2-3; lacking DNA, the TRBD2 call made by TCRdb goes unchecked. Germline CDR1 reads DFQATT; CDR2 reads SNEGSKA (reference sequence). The CDR3 contains 15 residues. The CDR3 sequence is CSALTSGRRTDTQYF.

CDR3 residues: CSGLQNPGTGAVQPQHF. The chain links TRBV20-1 to TRBJ1-5; TCRdb designates TRBD1, a call that cannot be tested without DNA. The CDR3 is 17 residues long. From germline, CDR1 is DFQATT and CDR2 SNEGSKA (reference sequence).

This chain joins TRBV12-3 or TRBV12-4 and TRBJ2-7; there is no DNA to check the TCRdb D call of TRBD1. The CDR3 runs 14 residues. The CDR3 loop reads CASSFGDRAYEQYF.